The present T cell receptor (beta chain) was sequenced within a study of CD8 T cells in ankylosing spondylitis. TCRdb called the 5' RACE reads again in MiXCR, with one record for every CDR3 protein. The table shows a few hundred thousand distinct CDR3 sequences, with more than 15% occurring only once. Deletions cut 4 bases from V and 3 bases from J, with 14 bases between. The CDR3 loop spans 16 amino acids. Germline V gene data show CDR1 as SGHKS and CDR2 as YYEKEE (reference sequence). The source is a male donor with ankylosing spondylitis or in good health (not recorded which). Sequenced material: blood, either unsorted or a sorted T cell fraction (not recorded which). The chain links TRBV5-5 to TRBJ1-6, with no clear D. The CDR3 sequence is CASSPGDFSYNSPLHF. The CDR3 DNA follows: TGTGCCAGCAGCCCCGGAGATTTCAGCTATAATTCACCCCTCCACTTT.